This T cell receptor beta chain was recorded in a study of T cell responses to AZD1222 COVID-19 vaccine. Study-wide results and limits: CD4 TCRs associated with vaccination spanned spike, dominating at 160-218 and 743-854. White British people made up most donors, females outnumbered males, and clonal diversity was possibly underestimated. Repertoire sampling occurred only after the peak T cell response.

The method was immunoSEQ multiplex PCR; TCRdb's version includes in-frame clones alone and lacks a portion of them. This table holds fewer than 120,000 clones, 70% to 90% found once. Of note for this clone: Its antigen is not identified.

The J segment lost 5 bases and the V segment lost 1 base, leaving 10 bases of the junction unmatched. There are 16 residues in the CDR3. Germline values: CDR1 LNHNV, CDR2 YYDKDF (reference sequence). Second-dose intervals near 4 or 12 weeks were combined. V gene TRBV15 combines with J gene TRBJ1-1; 7 bases are a match to TRBD1. This TCR came from an adult who received the AZD1222 COVID-19 vaccine. The source material was peripheral blood, sampled 28 days after the second AZD1222 dose. The CDR3 region has the DNA TGTGCCACCAGCAGAGCATATAGGCAGGGGGGGACTGAAGCTTTCTTT. Protein product: CATSRAYRQGGTEAFF.